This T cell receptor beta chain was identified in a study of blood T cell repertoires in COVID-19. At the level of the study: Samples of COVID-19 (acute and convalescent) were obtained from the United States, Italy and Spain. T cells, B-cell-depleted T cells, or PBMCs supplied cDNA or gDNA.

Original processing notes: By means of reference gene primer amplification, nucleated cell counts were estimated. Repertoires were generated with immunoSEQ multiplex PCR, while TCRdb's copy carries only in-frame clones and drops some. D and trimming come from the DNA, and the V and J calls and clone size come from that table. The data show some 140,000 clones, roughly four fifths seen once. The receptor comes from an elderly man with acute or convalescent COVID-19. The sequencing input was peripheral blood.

The CDR3: CASSLTSTSTGELFF. Here the CDR3 DNA reads TGCGCCAGCAGCCTAACCTCGACAAGCACCGGGGAGCTGTTTTTT. V usage is TRBV5-1 and J usage is TRBJ2-2, with no clear D. Per germline, CDR1 SGHRS and CDR2 YFSETQ. The CDR3 runs 15 residues. V lost 4 bases, J lost 4 bases, and 14 bases lay in between.